This T cell receptor (beta chain) originates from a study of human T cells and chemical hapten exposure. Trimming took off 4 bases at V and 0 bases at J, with 12 bases between the two ends. The CDR3 contains 15 residues. Per the germline V gene, CDR1 is MNHEY and CDR2 is SVGAGI. This clonotype was seen ten or more times. Its antigen is undetermined. TCRdb recomputed calls from the RACE reads with MiXCR, one row per CDR3 protein. The profile covers approximately 41,000 distinct CDR3 sequences, with 7.5% to 8% appearing a single time and 1.3% taken by the ten largest. Regarding time point: pre-sensitization, week 0. This sample's treatment: therapeutic diphenylcyclopropenone sensitization with weekly scalp DPC. Blood sampling occurred before each patch-test application. Study conclusions and caveats: Alopecia affecting every donor means their immune response may not match healthy people's.

The source is a woman in her 50s with alopecia areata. Some clones in this sample may be carry-over from other donors' samples. This specimen was whole blood, taken in connection with sensitization to the hapten diphenylcyclopropenone (DPC). The V and J genes are TRBV6-5 and TRBJ1-2, with D perhaps matching TRBD1 (5 bases). CDR3 protein: CASSSQGGANYGYTF. The CDR3 coding sequence is TGTGCCAGCAGTTCTCAGGGAGGGGCTAACTATGGCTACACCTTC.